Sequencing of this T cell receptor beta chain was carried out in a study of blood T cell repertoires in COVID-19. The CDR3 is made up of 16 amino acids. Trimming removed 2 bases from V and 2 bases from J, with 14 bases in between. In germline, CDR1 is KGHDR, CDR2 SFDVKD. Assay: immunoSEQ multiplex PCR; the TCRdb copy retains only in-frame clones and omits some. The sample lists 300,000 to 400,000 clones, under 90% seen once, with 4% to 6% in the top ten. The receptor's source is a man aged 55 to 70 who had recovered from COVID-19. The chain employs TRBV24-1 and TRBJ2-5; D gene uncertain. Material: PBMCs or T cells enriched from blood (not recorded which). CDR3 in DNA: TGTGCCACCAGTGATTGGAAGAGTGGCGGTCAAGAGACCCAGTACTTC. Translation: CATSDWKSGGQETQYF.